This T cell receptor beta chain comes out of a study of blood T cells in healthy people across ages. It was with a sample-barcoded 5' primer and a J-beta primer mix that a second PCR of roughly 7 to 12 cycles was run. Each CDR3 protein is one row after TCRdb ran MiXCR on the 5' RACE reads. This table has hundreds of thousands of distinct CDR3 sequences, 58% appearing once. Germline CDR1 and CDR2: MNHEY and SMNVEV (reference sequence). The V end was cut by 4 bases, the J end by 7 bases, with 17 bases between. The CDR3 consists of 15 residues. The TCR sequence derives from a man younger than 40 in good health. The chain recombines TRBV27 with TRBJ2-4; D is perhaps TRBD2 (6 bases). Specimen: blood. CDR3 residues: CASSYYPRRGNIQYF. Here the CDR3 DNA reads TGTGCCAGCAGTTACTATCCACGGCGGGGCAACATTCAGTACTTC.